This TCR beta chain is from a study of CD8 T cells in ankylosing spondylitis. Study conclusions and caveats: What appeared characteristic of ankylosing spondylitis blood was a TCR beta motif of about eight highly homologous variants. As reported, disease-linked clones showed significant enrichment in matched ankylosing spondylitis synovial fluid.

Concerning this clonotype: Its antigen remains unknown.

The CDR3 is made up of 13 amino acids. Germline-derived CDR1 and CDR2 are SGHDN and FVKESK. Trimming took 5 bases from V and 4 from J, leaving 9 bases between them. One entry per CDR3 protein, called by TCRdb with MiXCR from the 5' RACE reads. The sample records around 280,000 distinct CDR3 sequences, 15% to 20% being singletons. This rearrangement joins TRBV14 to TRBJ2-1; no clear D. The TCR originated in a male donor with ankylosing spondylitis or in good health (not recorded which). The specimen was blood, either unsorted or a sorted T cell fraction (not recorded which). CDR3 region: CASSYDEYNEQFF. DNA for the CDR3: TGTGCCAGCAGCTACGACGAGTACAATGAGCAGTTCTTC. The variable domain in full, completed from reference TRBV14 and TRBJ2-1, reads EAGVTQFPSHSVIEKGQTVTLRCDPISGHDNLYWYRRVMGKEIKFLLHFVKESKQDESGMPNNRFLAERTGGTYSTLKVQPAELEDSGVYFCASSYDEYNEQFFGPGTRLTVL.